This T cell receptor (beta chain) was sequenced in a study of identical twins. TCRdb called the 5' RACE reads again in MiXCR, with one record for every CDR3 protein. The data hold around 650,000 distinct CDR3 sequences, with under 8.5% observed a single time. CDR1 LNHDA and CDR2 SQIVND come from the germline V gene (reference sequence). CDR3 length: 14 amino acids. The V gene lost 1 base and the J gene lost 12 bases, with 16 bases spanning the gap. In addition, the sample was reused for a study of yellow fever vaccine responses in identical twins.

The TCR sequence derives from a woman under 30 in good health. The genes are TRBV19 and TRBJ2-1, with D maybe TRBD2 (5 bases). Sequencing was performed on PBMCs. The CDR3 reads CASSIVATTGWQFF. The CDR3 DNA is TGTGCCAGTAGTATAGTGGCGACTACGGGGTGGCAGTTCTTC.